A selection of T cell receptor beta chains follows, all from one sample in a study of blood T cell repertoires in COVID-19. Produced via immunoSEQ multiplex PCR; TCRdb's table is partial and in-frame only. The sample records 83,000 or so clones, around 87% being singletons. Sequenced: peripheral blood. The receptors were gathered from a man older than 75 with active or convalescent COVID-19. CDR3s include the opening cysteine and the closing phenylalanine or tryptophan. Fields, in order: clone size, J gene, V gene, D gene, CDR3 DNA, CDR3 protein. A D gene is named only where the DNA matches it firmly. Not every row has a clone size; where given, it reads once, few, many or a size class.

.	TRBJ1-1	TRBV30	TRBD1	TGTGCCTGGGGGAGACAGGGTAACACTGAAGCTTTCTTT	CAWGRQGNTEAFF
.	TRBJ1-1	TRBV5-4	TRBD1	TGTGCCAGCAGCTGGGACCTGACAGGGGTACTTTCTGAAGCTTTCTTT	CASSWDLTGVLSEAFF
.	TRBJ2-3	TRBV5-4	TRBD2	TGTGCCAGCAGCCCAAGACGCGGGAGAACTAGCACAGATACGCAGTATTTT	CASSPRRGRTSTDTQYF
.	TRBJ2-1	TRBV24-1	.	TGTGCCACCAGGGACAGCTCCTACAATGAGCAGTTCTTC	CATRDSSYNEQFF
.	TRBJ2-3	TRBV2	TRBD2	TGTGCCAGCAGTGAATTGGGCGGGGGGGCTACAGATACGCAGTATTTT	CASSELGGGATDTQYF
.	TRBJ1-5	TRBV3-1/TRBV3-2	TRBD1	TGTGCCAGCAGCCTTCGACAGGGTTTTCAGCCCCAGCATTTT	CASSLRQGFQPQHF
.	TRBJ1-6	TRBV21-1	.	TGTGCCAGCAGCCCTAAGCGACGGGAGCATAATTCACCCCTCCACTTT	CASSPKRREHNSPLHF
few	TRBJ1-1	TRBV5-6	.	TGTGCCAGCAGCCCCGGGACACCTTTTAGGGGGACTGAAGCTTTCTTT	CASSPGTPFRGTEAFF
few	TRBJ1-6	TRBV5-6	TRBD1	TGTGCCAGCAGGCTGACAGGGCAGGGCAATTCACCCCTCCACTTT	CASRLTGQGNSPLHF
.	TRBJ1-2	TRBV14	TRBD1	TGTGCCAGCAGCCAGGACAGGGTTTATGGCTACACCTTC	CASSQDRVYGYTF
.	TRBJ1-6	TRBV2	.	TGTGCCAACAGTGAGGGACACAGCTCCTATAATTCACCCCTCCACTTT	CANSEGHSSYNSPLHF
few	TRBJ1-5	TRBV29-1	.	TGCAGCGTTGGTGCTGGGGCTGGTCCCCAGCATTTT	CSVGAGAGPQHF
.	TRBJ1-4	TRBV7-2	.	TGTGCCAGCAGCCGGGGGGGAAAACTGTTTTTT	CASSRGGKLFF
.	TRBJ2-3	TRBV28	TRBD1	TGTGCCAGCAGCCCTCAGGGGGCGGGTACAGATACGCAGTATTTT	CASSPQGAGTDTQYF
.	TRBJ1-4	TRBV27	.	TGTGCCAGCAGTGGACAGACAGCAACTAATGAAAAACTGTTTTTT	CASSGQTATNEKLFF
.	TRBJ1-1	TRBV19	.	TGTGCCAGTAGTCTTGGGGCTGGTCCTAGAAGGAACACTGAAGCTTTCTTT	CASSLGAGPRRNTEAFF
.	TRBJ2-1	TRBV27	TRBD1	TGTGCCAGCAGTTTCAACAGGGGCGATGAGCAGTTCTTC	CASSFNRGDEQFF
.	TRBJ1-2	TRBV19	.	TGTGCCAGTAGTATGAGAGTTGGCGGAAACTATGGCTACACCTTC	CASSMRVGGNYGYTF
.	TRBJ2-1	TRBV2	TRBD2	TGTGCCAGCAGTTTTTACGAAAGCGGGAGTGGCAATGAGCAGTTCTTC	CASSFYESGSGNEQFF
.	TRBJ1-1	TRBV19	.	TGTGCCAGTAGTATAGATCCAACCCTGCGGGCTTTCTTT	CASSIDPTLRAFF
.	TRBJ2-5	TRBV9	.	TGTGCCAGCAGCCCCTACGGAGGGGACCAAGAGACCCAGTACTTC	CASSPYGGDQETQYF
.	TRBJ2-2	TRBV2	.	TGTGCCAGCACTAACAGGGACGCGAACACCGGGGAGCTGTTTTTT	CASTNRDANTGELFF
.	TRBJ1-4	TRBV18	TRBD1	TGTGCCAGCTCGGCAGGACAGGCAACTAATGAAAAACTGTTTTTT	CASSAGQATNEKLFF
many	TRBJ1-2	TRBV6-6	.	TGTGCCAGCAGAGACAGCACTAACTATGGCTACACCTTC	CASRDSTNYGYTF
.	TRBJ2-3	TRBV29-1	.	TGCAGCGCGGGGGCAGGTCGCACAGATACGCAGTATTTT	CSAGAGRTDTQYF
once	TRBJ1-5	TRBV2	TRBD1	TGTGCCAGCACCAGCGACAGGGGCGGCAATCAGCCCCAGCATTTT	CASTSDRGGNQPQHF
.	TRBJ1-6	TRBV18	.	TGTGCCAGCTCACCAGGACAAGACCATTCACCCCTCCACTTT	CASSPGQDHSPLHF
once	TRBJ1-4	TRBV7-8	.	TGTGCCAGCAGCTTATGGGGGGGTGGAGAAAAACTGTTTTTT	CASSLWGGGEKLFF
once	TRBJ2-5	TRBV6-1	TRBD1	TGTGCCAGCACTGAAAGGTACAGGGGCGGGGAGACCCAGTACTTC	CASTERYRGGETQYF
once	TRBJ2-2	TRBV7-3	.	TGTGCCAGCAGCTTAACGTTTACTAGCGGGGAGCTGTTTTTT	CASSLTFTSGELFF
.	TRBJ1-6	TRBV28	.	TGTGCCAGCAGTGTCACGGGGGATGCTTCACCCCTCCACTTT	CASSVTGDASPLHF
.	TRBJ2-3	TRBV5-8	.	TGTGCCAGCAGCTTCGGGGGATTGGGCACAGATACGCAGTATTTT	CASSFGGLGTDTQYF
once	TRBJ1-5	TRBV6-5	.	TGTGCCAGTGGAACAGGTAGGAATCAGCCCCAGCATTTT	CASGTGRNQPQHF
.	TRBJ2-3	TRBV3-1/TRBV3-2	.	TGTGCCAGCAGCCAAGACGCTAGCGCCGATACGCAGTATTTT	CASSQDASADTQYF
.	TRBJ1-2	TRBV7-9	.	TGTGCCAGCAGCCCCTTGGCGGATGGCTACACCTTC	CASSPLADGYTF
.	TRBJ2-2	TRBV4-2	.	TGTGCCAGCAGCCCTCTGGTGGGACAAAACACCGGGGAGCTGTTTTTT	CASSPLVGQNTGELFF
.	TRBJ2-3	TRBV14	TRBD1	TGTGCCAGCAGCCACCGGGACAGGGGGGCCCGTGATACGCAGTATTTT	CASSHRDRGARDTQYF
.	TRBJ1-5	TRBV29-1	.	TGCAGCGTTGGGGGAGTCAATCAGCCCCAGCATTTT	CSVGGVNQPQHF
.	TRBJ1-2	TRBV5-1	TRBD1	TGCGCCAGCAGCCAAGGACAGGGCTATGGCTACACCTTC	CASSQGQGYGYTF
.	TRBJ2-3	TRBV6-2/TRBV6-3	TRBD2	TGTGCCAGCAGTTACGGGACTAGCGGGAGTGCAGATACGCAGTATTTT	CASSYGTSGSADTQYF
.	TRBJ1-2	TRBV14	.	TGTGCCAGCAGCCCAGGGCAGGGAGGAGACGGCTACACCTTC	CASSPGQGGDGYTF
once	TRBJ2-3	TRBV7-2	.	TGTGCCAGCAGCCCGGGACTGTCCACAGATACGCAGTATTTT	CASSPGLSTDTQYF
.	TRBJ2-1	TRBV12-3/TRBV12-4	TRBD2	TGTGCCAGCAAGTTTGCGGGGGGCTCTGAGCAGTTCTTC	CASKFAGGSEQFF
.	TRBJ1-2	TRBV2	.	TGTGCCAGCAGGACCTCTTCAGGGTCGTATGGCTACACCTTC	CASRTSSGSYGYTF
.	TRBJ2-5	TRBV19	.	TGTGCCAGTGGACAGCCGGGGACCCAGTACTTC	CASGQPGTQYF
once	TRBJ1-5	TRBV27	.	TGTGCCAGCAGTTTGGGGGGGCCCAATCAGCCCCAGCATTTT	CASSLGGPNQPQHF
few	TRBJ1-5	TRBV25-1	TRBD1	TGTGCCAGCAGTAAGGGACAGGGTATTTGGCAGCCCCAGCATTTT	CASSKGQGIWQPQHF
.	TRBJ2-5	TRBV3-1/TRBV3-2	.	TGTGCCAGCAGCCCACTTGGGGGGGCGGTTGGAGAGACCCAGTACTTC	CASSPLGGAVGETQYF
.	TRBJ1-4	TRBV11-2	.	TGTGCCAGCAGCTCAGGGGTGGCTAATGAAAAACTGTTTTTT	CASSSGVANEKLFF
few	TRBJ1-1	TRBV5-4	.	TGTGCCAGCGGCGATCGACGGGGGGCGTACACTGAAGCTTTCTTT	CASGDRRGAYTEAFF